Presented here are 5 T cell receptor beta chains from one specimen sequenced in a study of T-cell reconstitution after alpha-beta-depleted transplantation in children. Preparing the TCRbeta library involved the use of unique molecular identifiers. TCRdb re-called the PCR reads with MiXCR, one entry per CDR3 protein. The sample shows approximately 500,000 distinct CDR3 sequences, 25% to 30% of them seen only once. The source was PBMCs, collected before TCRalphabeta/CD19-depleted stem cell transplant. The source of these receptors is a boy under two years old with Wiskott-Aldrich syndrome, due to receive a stem cell transplant.

This clonotype has a handful of counts. The CDR3 nucleotides read TGTGCCAGCAGTAAGGACAGGAACACTGAAGCTTTCTTT. Amino acid sequence: CASSKDRNTEAFF. The chain recombines TRBV6-1 with TRBJ1-1; D perhaps matches TRBD1 (6 bases). Deletions cut 5 bases from V and 1 base from J, with 8 bases between. Germline V gene sequence: CDR1 MNHNS, CDR2 SASEGT. The CDR3 runs 13 residues.

The chain is built from TRBV2 and TRBJ2-2; 14 bases are a match to TRBD2. The CDR3 spans 18 residues. From germline, CDR1 is SNHLY and CDR2 FYNNEI. V was pared by 3 bases and J by 1 base, with 4 bases of the junction left unmatched. The CDR3 nucleotides are TGTGCCAGCAGTGACTACGGACTAGCGGGAGGGAACACCGGGGAGCTGTTTTTT. Its protein product is CASSDYGLAGGNTGELFF.

The table lists this clonotype with a few counts. The chain uses TRBV10-3 and TRBJ2-5; D call uncertain. Trimming removed 2 bases from V and 1 base from J, with 2 bases in between. The CDR3 consists of 12 residues. Looked up from germline, CDR1 is ENHRY and CDR2 is SYGVKD. The CDR3 spells CAISEGQETQYF. DNA of the CDR3: TGTGCCATCAGTGAGGGCCAAGAGACCCAGTACTTC.

The gene calls are TRBV20-1 and TRBJ2-1; 9 bases are shared with TRBD2. This CDR3 is 14 amino acids long. In germline, CDR1 is DFQATT, CDR2 SNEGSKA (reference sequence). Trimming cost V 1 base and J 6 bases; bases outside gene matches: 4. The CDR3 here is CSARALAGSNEQFF. The DNA for the CDR3 is TGCAGTGCTAGAGCCCTAGCGGGGTCCAATGAGCAGTTCTTC.

This chain joins TRBV11-1 and TRBJ2-1, with 9 bases fitting TRBD2. V lost 5 bases and J lost 4; bases outside the gene matches: 6. Germline CDR1 SGHAT, CDR2 FQDESV (reference sequence). The CDR3 spans 15 residues. CDR3 loop: CASSRFAGGYNEQFF. CDR3 DNA: TGTGCCAGCAGCCGATTCGCGGGAGGGTACAATGAGCAGTTCTTC.